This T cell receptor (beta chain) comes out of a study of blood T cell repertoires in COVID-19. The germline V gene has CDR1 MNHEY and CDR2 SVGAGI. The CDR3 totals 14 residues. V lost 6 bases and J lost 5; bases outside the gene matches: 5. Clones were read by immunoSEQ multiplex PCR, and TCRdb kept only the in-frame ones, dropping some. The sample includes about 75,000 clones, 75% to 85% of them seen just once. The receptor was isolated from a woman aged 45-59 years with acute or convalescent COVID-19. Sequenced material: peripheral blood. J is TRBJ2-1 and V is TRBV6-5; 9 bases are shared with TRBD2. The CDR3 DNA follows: TGTGCCAGCAGGGAGGCGGGGGGGGACAATGAGCAGTTCTTC. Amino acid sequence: CASREAGGDNEQFF.